These T cell receptor beta chains were read from a single sample in a study of shared clonotypes between healthy human individuals. Using immunoSEQ multiplex PCR, the repertoire was profiled, and TCRdb retains in-frame clones only, with some absent. This sample has fewer than 550,000 clones, with over 60% found just once. The sample was PBMCs. Source of these receptors: a middle-aged woman in good health. Some clones in this sample may be carry-over from other donors' samples. CDR3s include the opening cysteine and the closing phenylalanine or tryptophan. A D gene is named only where the DNA matches it firmly. Clone size is given for some rows only: seen once, a few or many times, or a class if the clone is expanded.

J: TRBJ1-1
D: TRBD1
size: -
V: TRBV2
DNA: TGTGCCAGCACCTACTGGGACAGGCTCACCACGGACACTGAAGCTTTCTTT
CDR3: CASTYWDRLTTDTEAFF

J: TRBJ1-5
D: -
size: -
V: TRBV28
DNA: TGTGCCAGCAGTTTCCTTGGGCAGGGAGGGCAGCCCCAGCATTTT
CDR3: CASSFLGQGGQPQHF

J: TRBJ1-5
D: TRBD1
size: -
V: TRBV7-2
DNA: TGTGCCAGCAGCTCGACAGGGGATAGCAATCAGCCCCAGCATTTT
CDR3: CASSSTGDSNQPQHF

J: TRBJ2-7
D: TRBD2
size: once
V: TRBV5-1
DNA: TGCGCCAGCAGCTTGGCCGGGGGGGAATACGAGCAGTACTTC
CDR3: CASSLAGGEYEQYF

J: TRBJ1-1
D: -
size: -
V: TRBV19
DNA: TGTGCCAGTAGTACTATAGCGACAGGAACGGTCGGAGCTTTCTTT
CDR3: CASSTIATGTVGAFF

J: TRBJ2-3
D: -
size: -
V: TRBV5-4
DNA: TGTGCCAGCAGCTTGAGTGGGGGAATTCGGGGGAGAGATACGCAGTATTTT
CDR3: CASSLSGGIRGRDTQYF

J: TRBJ2-7
D: -
size: -
V: TRBV7-2
DNA: TGTGCCAGCAGCTTAGGAGGCAGGTACTACGAGCAGTACTTC
CDR3: CASSLGGRYYEQYF

J: TRBJ1-1
D: TRBD1
size: -
V: TRBV15
DNA: TGTGCCACCAGCCCAAGACAGGGGGCGAACACTGAAGCTTTCTTT
CDR3: CATSPRQGANTEAFF

J: TRBJ2-7
D: TRBD2
size: -
V: TRBV29-1
DNA: TGCAGCGCTGAGGGGAGGGCGTTCGAGCAGTACTTC
CDR3: CSAEGRAFEQYF

J: TRBJ2-2
D: TRBD1
size: -
V: TRBV28
DNA: TGTGCCAGCAGTCCGGGGACAGGGAACACCGGGGAGCTGTTTTTT
CDR3: CASSPGTGNTGELFF

J: TRBJ1-2
D: -
size: -
V: TRBV6-1
DNA: TGTGCCAGCAGTGTCGCAGCCTATGGCTACACCTTC
CDR3: CASSVAAYGYTF

J: TRBJ2-3
D: TRBD2
size: -
V: TRBV28
DNA: TGCTCCCCAGCGGGACCCCCAGATACGCAGTATTTT
CDR3: CSPAGPPDTQYF

J: TRBJ1-1
D: TRBD1
size: -
V: TRBV6-5
DNA: TGTGCCAGCAGTAGCAGGGGGCTGTGGAGTGAAGCTTTCTTT
CDR3: CASSSRGLWSEAFF

J: TRBJ2-3
D: TRBD1
size: -
V: TRBV7-3
DNA: TGTGCCAGCAGCCAGACAGGGTACACAGATACGCAGTATTTT
CDR3: CASSQTGYTDTQYF

J: TRBJ1-2
D: TRBD1
size: -
V: TRBV19
DNA: TGTGCCAGTAGTCTCAGGGGGCTGAGTGGCTACACCTTC
CDR3: CASSLRGLSGYTF

J: TRBJ1-4
D: TRBD1
size: -
V: TRBV7-2
DNA: TGTGCCAGCAGCCCTCCGGGACAGGGTGGAAAACTGTTTTTT
CDR3: CASSPPGQGGKLFF

J: TRBJ2-7
D: TRBD1
size: -
V: TRBV2
DNA: TGTGCCAGCAGCCTCCGGGACAGGGGATACGAGCAGTACTTC
CDR3: CASSLRDRGYEQYF

J: TRBJ1-5
D: -
size: -
V: TRBV28
DNA: TGTGGTTCAAGGGCTCTTAGCAATCAGCCCCAGCATTTT
CDR3: CGSRALSNQPQHF

J: TRBJ2-2
D: TRBD1
size: -
V: TRBV4-3
DNA: TGCGCCAGCAGCCCCCGGGACAGGTGGCTCGGGGAGCTGTTTTTT
CDR3: CASSPRDRWLGELFF

J: TRBJ2-7
D: TRBD1
size: -
V: TRBV6-1
DNA: TGTGCCAGCAGTGAAGCCGGGACAGCAGCCTACGAGCAGTACTTC
CDR3: CASSEAGTAAYEQYF

J: TRBJ2-7
D: -
size: once
V: TRBV15
DNA: TGTGCCACCAGCAGAGATCTTAGGGGCTACGAGCAGTACTTC
CDR3: CATSRDLRGYEQYF

J: TRBJ2-1
D: -
size: -
V: TRBV5-1
DNA: TGCGCCAGCAGCTTGGTCATCGGGAGTCTCTCCTACAATGAGCAGTTCTTC
CDR3: CASSLVIGSLSYNEQFF

J: TRBJ2-1
D: TRBD2
size: -
V: TRBV10-3
DNA: TGTGCCATCAGCACAAGGACTAGCGGGCCCTACAATGAGCAGTTCTTC
CDR3: CAISTRTSGPYNEQFF

J: TRBJ2-3
D: -
size: once
V: TRBV29-1
DNA: TGCAGCGTTGCCACCGGGCTAGTCTCATTCTTAGATACGCAGTATTTT
CDR3: CSVATGLVSFLDTQYF

J: TRBJ1-5
D: -
size: once
V: TRBV21-1
DNA: TGTGCCAGCAGCAAAGCCAAGGTGGAGGCCTATAGCAATCAGCCCCAGCATTTT
CDR3: CASSKAKVEAYSNQPQHF

J: TRBJ2-7
D: -
size: -
V: TRBV9
DNA: TGTGCCAGCAGCGTAGGGGCCAGCGTTGGTCTGGCCGAGCAGTACTTC
CDR3: CASSVGASVGLAEQYF

J: TRBJ1-1
D: TRBD1
size: -
V: TRBV19
DNA: TGTGCCAGTACCCTCGGACAGGGGAACACTGAAGCTTTCTTT
CDR3: CASTLGQGNTEAFF

J: TRBJ2-3
D: -
size: -
V: TRBV2
DNA: TGTGCCAGCAGTGAAGGACGTGGCACAGATACGCAGTATTTT
CDR3: CASSEGRGTDTQYF

J: TRBJ2-3
D: -
size: -
V: TRBV5-1
DNA: TGCGCCAGCAGCGCCTACAGGACGACAGATACGCAGTATTTT
CDR3: CASSAYRTTDTQYF

J: TRBJ2-2
D: -
size: once
V: TRBV10-3
DNA: TGTGCCATCAGTGAGTCTAAAGACACCGGGGAGCTGTTTTTT
CDR3: CAISESKDTGELFF

J: TRBJ1-5
D: -
size: -
V: TRBV5-4
DNA: TGTGCCAGCAGCTTGTGCCGGCCTCGGGCAGGTCCCAATCAGCCCCAGCATTTT
CDR3: CASSLCRPRAGPNQPQHF

J: TRBJ1-2
D: -
size: -
V: TRBV2
DNA: TGTGCCAGCAGTGATTGGGGCTACACCTTC
CDR3: CASSDWGYTF

J: TRBJ1-5
D: TRBD1
size: once
V: TRBV9
DNA: TGTGCCAGCAGCGAGACAGGGGGCAACAATCAGCCCCAGCATTTT
CDR3: CASSETGGNNQPQHF

J: TRBJ2-3
D: -
size: -
V: TRBV6-1
DNA: TGTGCCAGCAGTGAAGCGCCTAGCGCAGTCACAGATACGCAGTATTTT
CDR3: CASSEAPSAVTDTQYF

J: TRBJ2-5
D: -
size: -
V: TRBV27
DNA: TGTGCCAGCACCCCGACGGCCCAGTACTTC
CDR3: CASTPTAQYF

J: TRBJ2-3
D: -
size: -
V: TRBV7-2
DNA: TGTGCCAGCAGCTCTGGGGGGGCAGGGGCTAGGGATACGCAGTATTTT
CDR3: CASSSGGAGARDTQYF

J: TRBJ2-1
D: TRBD1
size: -
V: TRBV11-2
DNA: TGTGCCAGCAGCTTGGACAGGGGTTCCTACAATGAGCAGTTCTTC
CDR3: CASSLDRGSYNEQFF

J: TRBJ1-1
D: -
size: few
V: TRBV6-1
DNA: TGTGCCAGCAGTGTCGGGGGGAGCTTGAACACTGAAGCTTTCTTT
CDR3: CASSVGGSLNTEAFF

J: TRBJ2-2
D: -
size: many
V: TRBV30
DNA: TGTGCCTGGAGTGTACTTAGGACCGGGGAGCTGTTTTTT
CDR3: CAWSVLRTGELFF

J: TRBJ2-7
D: TRBD2
size: -
V: TRBV30
DNA: TGTGCCTGGAGCCGACTAGCGGGAGGACACTACGAGCAGTACTTC
CDR3: CAWSRLAGGHYEQYF

J: TRBJ2-2
D: -
size: -
V: TRBV30
DNA: TGTGCCTGGACCCCCGGGGGCGAGCTCCTGAACACCGGGGAGCTGTTTTTT
CDR3: CAWTPGGELLNTGELFF

J: TRBJ2-1
D: TRBD2
size: -
V: TRBV18
DNA: TGTGCCAGCTCACCCCTGACTAGCGGGAGAGTGTATGAGCAGTTCTTC
CDR3: CASSPLTSGRVYEQFF

J: TRBJ1-5
D: TRBD1
size: -
V: TRBV19
DNA: TGTGCCAGTAGTACCCTCGGGACAGGCATCAATCAGCCCCAGCATTTT
CDR3: CASSTLGTGINQPQHF

J: TRBJ1-2
D: -
size: few
V: TRBV11-2
DNA: TGTGCCAGCAGCTTATGGCAGGGCCATGGCTACACCTTC
CDR3: CASSLWQGHGYTF

J: TRBJ1-1
D: -
size: few
V: TRBV5-1
DNA: TGCGCCAGCAGCCTAGGACGGGTGGGGACTGAAGCTTTCTTT
CDR3: CASSLGRVGTEAFF

J: TRBJ2-1
D: -
size: -
V: TRBV19
DNA: TGTGCCAGTAGTATAGACCAGTCGGTCTATGAGCAGTTCTTC
CDR3: CASSIDQSVYEQFF

J: TRBJ1-4
D: -
size: -
V: TRBV27
DNA: TGTGCCAGCAGTCGTGGCGGCGTCCGCAGTGAAAAACTGTTTTTT
CDR3: CASSRGGVRSEKLFF